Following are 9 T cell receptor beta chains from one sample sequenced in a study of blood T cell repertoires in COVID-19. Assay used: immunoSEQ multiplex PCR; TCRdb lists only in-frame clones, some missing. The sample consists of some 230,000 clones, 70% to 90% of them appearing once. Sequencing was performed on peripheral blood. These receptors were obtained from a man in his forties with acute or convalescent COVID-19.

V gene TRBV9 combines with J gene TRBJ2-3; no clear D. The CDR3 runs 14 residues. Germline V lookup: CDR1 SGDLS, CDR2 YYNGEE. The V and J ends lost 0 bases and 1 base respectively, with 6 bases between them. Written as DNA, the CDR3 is TGTGCCAGCAGCGTAGATAGCCGCACAGATACGCAGTATTTT. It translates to CASSVDSRTDTQYF.

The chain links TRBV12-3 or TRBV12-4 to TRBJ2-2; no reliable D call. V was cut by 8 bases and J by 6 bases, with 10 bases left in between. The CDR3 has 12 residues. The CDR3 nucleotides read TGTGCCAGCCCCCCCTCGGCCGGGGAGCTGTTTTTT. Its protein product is CASPPSAGELFF.

CDR3 residues: CASSRGRDEQYF. The CDR3 region has the DNA TGTGCCAGCAGTAGGGGCCGGGACGAGCAGTACTTC. This chain connects TRBV6-5 to TRBJ2-7, with D maybe TRBD1 (5 bases). This CDR3 has 12 residues. Trimming took 5 bases from V and 5 from J, leaving 10 bases between them. Looked up from germline, CDR1 is MNHEY and CDR2 is SVGAGI.

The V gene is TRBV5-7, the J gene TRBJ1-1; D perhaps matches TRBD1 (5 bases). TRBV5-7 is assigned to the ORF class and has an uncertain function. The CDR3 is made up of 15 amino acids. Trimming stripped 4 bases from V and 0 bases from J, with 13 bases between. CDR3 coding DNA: TGTGCCAGCAGCCTAGCCGGGACTGTGAACACTGAAGCTTTCTTT. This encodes CASSLAGTVNTEAFF.

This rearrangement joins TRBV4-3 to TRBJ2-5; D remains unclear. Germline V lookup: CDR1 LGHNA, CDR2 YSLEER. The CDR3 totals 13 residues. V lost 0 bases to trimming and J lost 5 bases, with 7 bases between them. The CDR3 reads CASSQDILETQYF. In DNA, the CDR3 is TGCGCCAGCAGCCAAGATATCCTGGAGACCCAGTACTTC.

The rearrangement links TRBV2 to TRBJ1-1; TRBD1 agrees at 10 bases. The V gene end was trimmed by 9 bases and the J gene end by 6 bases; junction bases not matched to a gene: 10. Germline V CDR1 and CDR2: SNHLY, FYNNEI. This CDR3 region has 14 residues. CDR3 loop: CASIRDRGSAEAFF. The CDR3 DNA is TGTGCCAGTATCCGGGACAGGGGTTCCGCTGAAGCTTTCTTT. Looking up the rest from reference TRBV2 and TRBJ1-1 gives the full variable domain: EPEVTQTPSHQVTQMGQEVILRCVPISNHLYFYWYRQILGQKVEFLVSFYNNEISEKSEIFDDQFSVERPDGSNFTLKIRSTKLEDSAMYFCASIRDRGSAEAFFGQGTRLTVV.

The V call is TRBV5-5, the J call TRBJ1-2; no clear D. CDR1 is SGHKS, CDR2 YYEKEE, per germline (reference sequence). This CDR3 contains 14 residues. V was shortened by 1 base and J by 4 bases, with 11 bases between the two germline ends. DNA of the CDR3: TGTGCCAGCAGCTTGCGGGGTGATAGCTATGGCTACACCTTC. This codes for CASSLRGDSYGYTF.

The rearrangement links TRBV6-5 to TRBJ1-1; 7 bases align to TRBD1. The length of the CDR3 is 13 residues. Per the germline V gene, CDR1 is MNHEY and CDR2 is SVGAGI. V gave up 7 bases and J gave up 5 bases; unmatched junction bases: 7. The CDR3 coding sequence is TGTGCCAGCACCAACGGACAGGAGACTGAAGCTTTCTTT. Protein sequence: CASTNGQETEAFF.

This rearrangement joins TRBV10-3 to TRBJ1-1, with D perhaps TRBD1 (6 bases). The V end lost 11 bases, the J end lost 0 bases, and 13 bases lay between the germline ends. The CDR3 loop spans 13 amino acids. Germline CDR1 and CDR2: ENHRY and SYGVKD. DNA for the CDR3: TGTGCCGTCTTGGGGGCTTTGAACACTGAAGCTTTCTTT. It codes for CAVLGALNTEAFF.